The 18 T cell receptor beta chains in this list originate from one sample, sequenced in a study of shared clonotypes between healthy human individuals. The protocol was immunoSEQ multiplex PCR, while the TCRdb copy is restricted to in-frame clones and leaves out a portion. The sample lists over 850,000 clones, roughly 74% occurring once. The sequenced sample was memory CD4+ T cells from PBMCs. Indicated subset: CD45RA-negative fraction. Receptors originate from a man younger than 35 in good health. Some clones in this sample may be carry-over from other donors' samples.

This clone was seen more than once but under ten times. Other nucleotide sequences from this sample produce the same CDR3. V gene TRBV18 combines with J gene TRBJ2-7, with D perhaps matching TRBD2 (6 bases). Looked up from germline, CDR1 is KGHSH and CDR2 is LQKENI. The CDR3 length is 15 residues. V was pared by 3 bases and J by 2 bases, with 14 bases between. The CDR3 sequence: CASSPWGSGPYEQYF. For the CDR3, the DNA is TGTGCCAGCTCACCGTGGGGTAGCGGTCCCTACGAGCAGTACTTC.

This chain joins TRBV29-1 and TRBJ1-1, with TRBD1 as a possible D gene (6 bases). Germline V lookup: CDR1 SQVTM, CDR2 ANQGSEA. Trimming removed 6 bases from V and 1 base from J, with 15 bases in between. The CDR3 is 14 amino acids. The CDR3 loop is CSVAPGHSNTEAFF. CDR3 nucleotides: TGCAGCGTCGCGCCGGGACATTCGAACACTGAAGCTTTCTTT.

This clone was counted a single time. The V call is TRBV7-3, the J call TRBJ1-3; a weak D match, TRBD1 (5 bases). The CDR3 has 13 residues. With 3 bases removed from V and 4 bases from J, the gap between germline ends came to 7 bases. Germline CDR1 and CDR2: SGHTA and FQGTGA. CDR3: CASSFKGGNTIYF. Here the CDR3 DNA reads TGTGCCAGCAGCTTTAAGGGGGGAAACACCATATATTTT.

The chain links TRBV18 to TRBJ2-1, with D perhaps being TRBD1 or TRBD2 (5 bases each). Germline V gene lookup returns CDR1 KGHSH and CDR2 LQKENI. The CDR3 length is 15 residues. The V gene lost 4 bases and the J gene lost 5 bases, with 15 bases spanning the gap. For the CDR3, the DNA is TGTGCCAGCTCACTATCTAGCAGGGACGACAATGAGCAGTTCTTC. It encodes CASSLSSRDDNEQFF. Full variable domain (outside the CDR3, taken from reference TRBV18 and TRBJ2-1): NAGVMQNPRHLVRRRGQEARLRCSPMKGHSHVYWYRQLPEEGLKFMVYLQKENIIDESGMPKERFSAEFPKEGPSILRIQQVVRGDSAAYFCASSLSSRDDNEQFFGPGTRLTVL.

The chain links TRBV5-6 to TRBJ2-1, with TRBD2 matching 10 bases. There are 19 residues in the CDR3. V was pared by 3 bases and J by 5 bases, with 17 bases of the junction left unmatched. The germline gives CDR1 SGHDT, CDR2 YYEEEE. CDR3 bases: TGTGCCAGCAGCTATTTTGGGGCTAGCGGGAGCCCTGAGGACAATGAGCAGTTCTTC. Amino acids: CASSYFGASGSPEDNEQFF.

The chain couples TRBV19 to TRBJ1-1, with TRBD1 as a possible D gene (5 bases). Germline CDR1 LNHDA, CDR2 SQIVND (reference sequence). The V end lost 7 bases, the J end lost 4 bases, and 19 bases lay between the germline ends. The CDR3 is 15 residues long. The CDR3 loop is CASTGEQAESTEAFF. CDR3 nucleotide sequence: TGTGCCAGTACGGGGGAACAGGCTGAGAGCACTGAAGCTTTCTTT.

The CDR3 DNA is TGTGCCAGCAGCTTGTCCAGCGGGAGAGAGACCCAGTACTTC. Translated: CASSLSSGRETQYF. J is TRBJ2-5 and V is TRBV7-9; 8 positions agree with TRBD2. V lost 3 bases to trimming and J lost 4 bases; unmatched junction nucleotides: 4. Per germline, CDR1 SEHNR and CDR2 FQNEAQ (reference sequence). The CDR3 has 14 residues.

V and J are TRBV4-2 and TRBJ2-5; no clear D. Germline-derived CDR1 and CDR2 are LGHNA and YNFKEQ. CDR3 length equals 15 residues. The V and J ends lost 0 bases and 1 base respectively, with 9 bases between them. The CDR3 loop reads CASSQEDQIQETQYF. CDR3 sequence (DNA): TGTGCCAGCAGCCAAGAGGACCAGATCCAAGAGACCCAGTACTTC.

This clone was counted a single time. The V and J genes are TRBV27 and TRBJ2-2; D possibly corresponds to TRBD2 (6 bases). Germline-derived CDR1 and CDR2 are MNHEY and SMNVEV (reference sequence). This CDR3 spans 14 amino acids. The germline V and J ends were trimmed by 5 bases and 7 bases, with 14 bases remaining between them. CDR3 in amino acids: CASSNLARNGELFF. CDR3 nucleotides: TGTGCCAGCAGTAATCTAGCGAGGAACGGGGAGCTGTTTTTT.

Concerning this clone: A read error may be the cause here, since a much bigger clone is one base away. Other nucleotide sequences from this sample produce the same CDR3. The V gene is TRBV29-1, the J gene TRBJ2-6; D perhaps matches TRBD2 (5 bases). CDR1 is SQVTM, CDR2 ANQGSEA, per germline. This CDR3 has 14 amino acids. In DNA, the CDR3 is TGTAGCGTTTTCGTGGCGTCTGGGGCCAACGTCCTGACTTTC. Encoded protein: CSVFVASGANVLTF.

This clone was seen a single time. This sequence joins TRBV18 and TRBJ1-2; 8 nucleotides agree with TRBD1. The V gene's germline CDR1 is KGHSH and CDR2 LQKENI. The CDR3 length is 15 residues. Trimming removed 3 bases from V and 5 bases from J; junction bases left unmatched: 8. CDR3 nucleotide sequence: TGTGCCAGCTCACCCGGGACAGGCAACCTATATGGCTACACCTTC. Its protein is CASSPGTGNLYGYTF.

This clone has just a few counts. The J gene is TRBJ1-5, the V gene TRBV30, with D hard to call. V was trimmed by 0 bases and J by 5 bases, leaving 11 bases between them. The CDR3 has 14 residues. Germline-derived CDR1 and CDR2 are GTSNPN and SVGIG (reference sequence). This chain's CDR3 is CAWSVGRLDQPQHF. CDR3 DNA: TGTGCCTGGAGTGTCGGCAGGTTGGATCAGCCCCAGCATTTT.

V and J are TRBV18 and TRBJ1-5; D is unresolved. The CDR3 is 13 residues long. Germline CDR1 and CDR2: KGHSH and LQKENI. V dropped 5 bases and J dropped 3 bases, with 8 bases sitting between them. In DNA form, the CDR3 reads TGTGCCAGCTCATTAACAGACAATCAGCCCCAGCATTTT. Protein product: CASSLTDNQPQHF.

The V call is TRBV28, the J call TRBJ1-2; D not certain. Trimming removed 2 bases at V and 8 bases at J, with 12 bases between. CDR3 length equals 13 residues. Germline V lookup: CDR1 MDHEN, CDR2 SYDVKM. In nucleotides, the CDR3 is TGTGCCAGCAGTTTAAGGCCCGCTCAGGGCTACACCTTC. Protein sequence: CASSLRPAQGYTF.

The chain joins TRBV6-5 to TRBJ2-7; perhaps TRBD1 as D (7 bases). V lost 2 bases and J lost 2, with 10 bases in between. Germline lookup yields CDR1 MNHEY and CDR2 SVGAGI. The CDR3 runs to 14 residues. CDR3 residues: CASSYGGTAYEQYF. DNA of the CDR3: TGTGCCAGCAGTTACGGCGGGACAGCCTACGAGCAGTACTTC.

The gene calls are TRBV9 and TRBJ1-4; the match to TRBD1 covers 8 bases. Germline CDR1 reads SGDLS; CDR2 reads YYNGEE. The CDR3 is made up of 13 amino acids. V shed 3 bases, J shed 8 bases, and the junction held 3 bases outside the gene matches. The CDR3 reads CASSGRTGEKLFF. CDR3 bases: TGTGCCAGCAGCGGACGGACAGGGGAAAAACTGTTTTTT. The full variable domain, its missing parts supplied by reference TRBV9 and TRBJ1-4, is DSGVTQTPKHLITATGQRVTLRCSPRSGDLSVYWYQQSLDQGLQFLIQYYNGEERAKGNILERFSAQQFPDLHSELNLSSLELGDSALYFCASSGRTGEKLFFGSGTQLSVL.

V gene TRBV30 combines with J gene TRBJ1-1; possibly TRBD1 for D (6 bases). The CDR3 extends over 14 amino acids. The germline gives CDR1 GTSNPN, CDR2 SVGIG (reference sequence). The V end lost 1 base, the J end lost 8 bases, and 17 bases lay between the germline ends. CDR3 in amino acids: CAWSGQALGEEAFF. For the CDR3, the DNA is TGTGCCTGGAGTGGACAGGCCCTTGGGGAGGAAGCTTTCTTT.

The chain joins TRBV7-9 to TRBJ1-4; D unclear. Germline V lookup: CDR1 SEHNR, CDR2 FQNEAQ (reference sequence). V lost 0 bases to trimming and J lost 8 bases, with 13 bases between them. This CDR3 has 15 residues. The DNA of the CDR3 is TGTGCCAGCAGCTTAGCGTCGGTCTCACAGGAAAAACTGTTTTTT. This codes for CASSLASVSQEKLFF.